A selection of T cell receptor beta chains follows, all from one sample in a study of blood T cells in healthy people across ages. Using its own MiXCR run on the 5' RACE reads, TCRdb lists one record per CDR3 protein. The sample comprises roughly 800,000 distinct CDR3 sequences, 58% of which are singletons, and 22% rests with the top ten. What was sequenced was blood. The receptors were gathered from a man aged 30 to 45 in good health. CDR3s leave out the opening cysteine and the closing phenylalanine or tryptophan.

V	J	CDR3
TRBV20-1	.	SAPPSDRGGYEQY
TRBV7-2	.	ASSLAMGEQY
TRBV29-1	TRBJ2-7	SGGQGSYEQY
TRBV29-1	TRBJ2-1	SVKVLGEIYNEQF
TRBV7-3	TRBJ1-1	ASKEGANTEAF
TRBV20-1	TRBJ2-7	SASAGATYEQY
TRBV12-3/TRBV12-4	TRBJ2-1	ASRLSGGNRYEQF
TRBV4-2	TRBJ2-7	ASSQDQLTSYEQY
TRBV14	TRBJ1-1	ASSPRGARGTEAF
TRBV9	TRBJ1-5	ASSAGQGGQPQH
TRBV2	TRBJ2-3	ASSVGVADTQY
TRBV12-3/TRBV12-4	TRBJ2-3	ASSLMRGRTDTQY
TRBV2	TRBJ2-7	ASSEGPMGASSYEQY
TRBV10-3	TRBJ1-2	AISDRGRGYGYT
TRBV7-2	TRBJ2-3	ASSAGARATDTQY
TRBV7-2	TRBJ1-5	ASSLGHGLSNQPQH
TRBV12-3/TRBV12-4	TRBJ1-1	ASSFDYNTEAF
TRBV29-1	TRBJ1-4	SVELGAGEKLF
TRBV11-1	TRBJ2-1	ASSRGTSFYNEQF
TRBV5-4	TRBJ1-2	ASSLVGGSANYGYT
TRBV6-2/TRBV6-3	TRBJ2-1	ASRLLAGLSGEQF
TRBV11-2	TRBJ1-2	ASSAGQGQYGYT
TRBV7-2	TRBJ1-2	ASSESLSAGRGYGYT
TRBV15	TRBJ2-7	ATSRDREALSGGPTYEQY
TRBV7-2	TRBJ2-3	ASSSPSTGWITDTQY
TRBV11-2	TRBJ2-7	ASSLRPSTYEQY
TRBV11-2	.	ASSSPGSSFEQY
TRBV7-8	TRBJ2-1	ASSPARNRDAYNEQF
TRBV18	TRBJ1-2	ASSLLDTNYGYT
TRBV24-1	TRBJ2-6	ATSESGANVLT
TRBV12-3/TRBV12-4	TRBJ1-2	ASSFSVSYGYT
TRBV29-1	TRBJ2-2	SVGSPYGELF
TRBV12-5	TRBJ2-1	ASGLRDYNEQF
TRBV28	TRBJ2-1	ASSPGGGTIQF
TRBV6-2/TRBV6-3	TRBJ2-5	ASRPQGWETQY
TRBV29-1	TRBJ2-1	SVTGLPGMGYNEQF
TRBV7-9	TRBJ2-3	ASSFRDRMDTQY
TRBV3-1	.	ASSQSSQHTETQY
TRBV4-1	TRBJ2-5	ASSQEWDRASKETQY
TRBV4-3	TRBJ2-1	ASSPRGTSGHYNEQF
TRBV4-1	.	ASSQVGRVLHEQY
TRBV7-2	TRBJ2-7	ASSRARGTSGNFYEQY
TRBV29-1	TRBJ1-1	SVGGTEAF
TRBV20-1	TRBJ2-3	SAGTPDTQY
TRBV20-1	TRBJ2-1	SARPWGGQGYNGQF
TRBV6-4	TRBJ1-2	ASSDTGSGYT
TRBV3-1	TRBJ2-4	ASSQDQRASKKNIQY
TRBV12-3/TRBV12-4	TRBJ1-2	ASRPSVDYYGYT
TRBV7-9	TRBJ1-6	ASTLSDTPSYNSPLH
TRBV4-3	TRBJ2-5	ASSQDMASGRRNEQY